This entry concerns a single T cell receptor (beta chain). There is no known antigen for this receptor. The read falls 3 residues short of the CDR3 end, and the missing part is taken from the germline J gene. The data stem from a study of T cell clonality in common variable immunodeficiency (dated by TCRdb to the mid-2010s). There are 16 amino acids in the CDR3, from cysteine to phenylalanine inclusive. The DNA shown is the part of the CDR3 that was read: 39 bases, in frame from base 1. V is cut by 1 base and J by 3 bases, and the space between the germline ends is 12 bases. CDR1 and CDR2 are drawn from the germline V gene: SNHLY, FYNNEI. Results and caveats for the whole study, not just this receptor: CVID TCRbeta sequences reportedly showed fewer deletions and N-nucleotide insertions and lacked highly modified clones with 13 or more V deletions. According to the authors, figuring out what caused the increased clonality in CVID would require sequencing the repertoires of T cell subpopulations. TCRbeta clonality was higher in CVID subjects than in healthy controls (t-test p = 0.018), and the increase was most characteristic of about a third of subjects. Even though DNA input was the same, control samples had an average of about 90,000 unique sequences each, compared with about 32,000 in CVID samples. Correlations of repertoire features with clinical complications were constrained by heterogeneity among patients within the CVID cohort. Fewer TCRbeta clones were shared among CVID subjects than among healthy controls (p < 0.0001).

Standard criteria were used to diagnose CVID, namely serum IgG, IgA and/or IgM reduced below the normal range together with specific antibody deficiency. There were about 45 subjects in the CVID group (about 29 male and roughly 15 female), ranging in age from about 9 to 65 years, with a mean age of 40. Both CVID patients and healthy controls were predominantly of Caucasian heritage. All CVID subjects had received replacement immunoglobulin therapy for at least one year at the time of study participation. When blood was collected, none of the CVID subjects were ill or on immunomodulatory or immunosuppressive medication. From each donor, about 4.5 to 8.5 ml of heparinized peripheral whole blood was collected. Genomic DNA from adults with common variable immune deficiency (CVID) and from healthy adult controls was the source for sequencing TCRbeta CDR3 repertoires. To isolate peripheral blood mononuclear cells, diluted blood was subjected to density centrifugation over Hypaque 1077 or Ficoll-Paque. Unsorted mononuclear cells served as the source of genomic DNA, which was extracted either by Qiagen column purification or by a centrifugation-based method.

For sequencing, equivalent amounts of genomic DNA were input from CVID and control samples. For every sample, a 60 bp segment covering the rearranged TCRbeta CDR3 region was amplified and then sequenced. The immunoSEQ assay, a bias-corrected multiplex PCR with high-throughput sequencing, was employed for TCRbeta amplification. The original pipeline was this. Each unique nucleotide sequence was treated as a clone and annotated with V, D and J genes, copy number and frequency. Sequences were labeled productive if in frame, and non-productive if out of frame or containing stop codons. As previously described, clonality was calculated on the basis of Shannon's entropy. Mean CDR3 Kyte-Doolittle hydropathy was derived from the predicted amino acid sequences of productive clones. Hierarchical clustering of scaled V gene usage was performed with the R hclust function using Manhattan distance and complete linkage. Sharing of clones by CDR3 amino acid sequence was evaluated through resampling of 12 repertoires per group over 100 rounds. The repertoires were searched for roughly 69 published EBV-specific and 245 published CMV-specific TCRbeta sequences. A couple of CVID samples yielding fewer than 10,000 sequences were excluded from analysis, leaving approximately 40 CVID repertoires. TCRdb re-hosts the immuneACCESS table, in-frame sequences only. Its copies lack some clones; in the studies checked, an unresolved V gene accounts for under half of them, and the cause for the rest is not known. The DNA gave D and trimming, while V, J and clone size come from that table. Here the sample lists some 11,000 clones, none seen once only. Of the sample, roughly 6.9% is held by the ten largest clones.

The chain uses TRBV2 and TRBJ2-2, with the D gene not clear enough to name. The source of this sequence is a human donor with common variable immunodeficiency. The specimen was peripheral blood mononuclear cells. This receptor carries the CDR3 CASSEGAGAHTGELFF. The covered CDR3 bases are TGTGCCAGCAGTGAAGGGGCAGGAGCCCACACCGGGGAG.